This TCR beta chain was found in a study of cytotoxic CD8 clonotypes in ibrutinib-treated CLL. Study summary: Overall, some 25 responses were partial and 2 complete; following median approximately 73 months, roughly 15 patients stayed remitted and around twelve progressed. Study results and caveats: Patients had baseline clonality above age-matched healthy donors, and this clonality moved with circulating CD8+ T-cell counts.

This CDR3 is built from 13 residues. Germline CDR1 reads SNHLY; CDR2 reads FYNNEI. Trimming took off 4 bases at V and 2 bases at J, with 9 bases between the two ends. As concerns this clone: The antigen remains undetermined.

Genomic DNA in an amount of approximately 1.9 micrograms was extracted from cryopreserved PBMCs and used for the preparation of TCR beta libraries. Depths of 1 in 200,000 to 1 in 1 million T cells were the sequencing target. This table comes from immunoSEQ multiplex PCR, and its TCRdb copy is limited to in-frame clones, with some not included. The table lists about 2,800 clones, around 83% of them singletons. The chain couples TRBV2 to TRBJ2-7; D is unresolved. The sequences come from PBMCs, collected before ibrutinib treatment. The receptor's source is a human donor with chronic lymphocytic leukemia. The CDR3: CASSASRTYEQYF. CDR3 nucleotides: TGTGCCAGCAGTGCGAGCCGGACCTACGAGCAGTACTTC.